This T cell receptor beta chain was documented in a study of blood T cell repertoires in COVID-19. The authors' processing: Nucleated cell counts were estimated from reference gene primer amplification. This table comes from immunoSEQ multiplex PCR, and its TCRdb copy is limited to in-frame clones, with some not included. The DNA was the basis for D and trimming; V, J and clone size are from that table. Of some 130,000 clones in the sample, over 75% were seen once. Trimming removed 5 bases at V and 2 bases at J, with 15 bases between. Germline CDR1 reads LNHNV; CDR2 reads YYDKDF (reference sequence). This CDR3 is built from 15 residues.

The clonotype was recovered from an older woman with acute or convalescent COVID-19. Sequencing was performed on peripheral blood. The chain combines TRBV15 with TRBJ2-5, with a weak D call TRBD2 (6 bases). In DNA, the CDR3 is TGTGCCACCAGCTGGGGGTGGGGGAGGCAAGAGACCCAGTACTTC. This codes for CATSWGWGRQETQYF.